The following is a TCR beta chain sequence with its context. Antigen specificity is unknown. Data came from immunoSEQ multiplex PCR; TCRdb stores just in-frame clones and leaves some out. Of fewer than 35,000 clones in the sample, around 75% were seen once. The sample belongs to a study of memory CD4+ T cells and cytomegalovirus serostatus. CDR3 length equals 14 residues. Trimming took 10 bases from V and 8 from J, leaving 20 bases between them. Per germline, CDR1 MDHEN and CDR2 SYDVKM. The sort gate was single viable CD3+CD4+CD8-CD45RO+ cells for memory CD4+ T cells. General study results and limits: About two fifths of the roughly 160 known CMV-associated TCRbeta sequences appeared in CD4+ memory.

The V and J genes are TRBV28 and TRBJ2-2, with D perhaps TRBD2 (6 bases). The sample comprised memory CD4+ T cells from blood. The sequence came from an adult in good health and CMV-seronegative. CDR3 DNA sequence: TGTGCCACTTTTAATCCGGGGACTTTGGGGGAGCTGTTTTTT. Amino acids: CATFNPGTLGELFF.